This T cell receptor beta chain was identified during a study of blood T cell repertoires in COVID-19. Study-wide context: The cDNA or gDNA used as material had been derived from T cells, B-cell-depleted T cells, or PBMCs.

In Seattle, patients joined the study during active infection and were tracked longitudinally. This CDR3 contains 15 residues. Germline V CDR1 and CDR2: SNHLY, FYNNEI. V lost 7 bases and J lost 0, with 13 bases in between. Original analysis: How many nucleated cells were present was estimated from reference gene primer amplification. The data were produced by immunoSEQ multiplex PCR, yet TCRdb's version contains in-frame clones alone and is incomplete. The V and J calls and clone size were taken over from that table, and D and trimming were inferred from the DNA. The table records fewer than 250,000 clones, about nine tenths of them present only once.

Specimen: peripheral blood. The origin of this receptor is a man between 25 and 39 years old with COVID-19, enrolled during active disease. The chain combines TRBV2 with TRBJ1-5, with TRBD1 as a possible D gene (5 bases). In nucleotides, the CDR3 is TGTGCCAGCACCCCCCAAGGGGTTAGCAATCAGCCCCAGCATTTT. Amino acid sequence: CASTPQGVSNQPQHF.